The subject of this entry is one T cell receptor (beta chain). Its recognized antigen is unknown. No per-base quality is available; no much larger clone lies one base away. CDR1 and CDR2 are drawn from the germline V gene (reference sequence): LGHDT, YNNKEL. Spanning cysteine to phenylalanine, the CDR3 consists of 13 amino acids. Only CDR3 DNA is held: 39 bases, read in frame from base 1. V has 6 bases trimmed and J has 8 bases trimmed; junction bases matching no gene number 4. Participants in the prospective study were enrolled through a virtual design, were aged about 18 to 90 years, and lived in fewer than 30 United States geographic areas. To assign participants to cohorts, the prospective study relied on clinical history that participants themselves reported in a screening survey and a study questionnaire. For ImmuneRACE Cohort 3, a participant was defined as recovered based on two consecutive negative NP/OP PCR tests, clearance by a healthcare professional, or resolution of symptoms. Each participant in the prospective study had whole blood, serum and a nasopharyngeal or oropharyngeal swab collected by mobile phlebotomists. Prospective study participants could optionally give additional blood draws and questionnaires over an approximately two-month period. Before DNA extraction, blood samples from the prospective study were shipped at room temperature or frozen.

The data stem from a study of blood T cell repertoires in COVID-19 (dated by TCRdb to the early 2020s). In terms of the full investigation: The collaborator samples originated in the United States, Italy and Spain and spanned the acute and convalescent phases of COVID-19. The repertoires were made available in a free public database intended to serve as a resource for research on the immune response to SARS-CoV-2. A de-identified subject ID, COVID-19 status, age in years and sex were almost always included in the sample metadata. The material from the prospective study consisted of cDNA or gDNA derived from T cells, B-cell-depleted T cells, or PBMCs. HLA class I and class II types, where available, came from metadata supplied by the sample provider rather than from assay-based typing. The samples were drawn from the first 160 participants of the ongoing ImmuneRACE study and from 1,200 or so subjects provided by 6 global collaborators. Subjects who had been exposed to COVID-19, were actively infected with it, or had recovered from it provided the deeply sampled blood TCRbeta repertoires that made up the dataset.

TCRbeta CDR3 regions were amplified from genomic DNA by means of the immunoSEQ Assay, a bias-controlled multiplex PCR. The authors processed their data as follows. Within the assay, amplification of reference gene primers was used to estimate how many nucleated cells each sample contained. To quantify the absolute abundance of each unique TCRbeta CDR3 rearrangement, sequence reads were collapsed and filtered. Productive Simpson clonality was computed per sample as the square root of Simpson's diversity index over productive rearrangements. Imported from immuneACCESS, the table was reduced by TCRdb to in-frame sequences with V and J called. These copies leave out some clones; in studies compared against another copy, an unresolved V gene accounts for under half, and the cause of the remainder is not known. V and J calls and clone size are those listed in that table; D and trimming were worked out from the DNA. Present in this sample are a few hundred thousand clones, about 87% of which were seen just once. Under 3.5% of the sample is taken by the ten largest.

On the study overall, not on this receptor specifically: The amount of clinical and demographic metadata varied by source and participant and was provided uncurated.

The clonotype originates from a woman between 45 and 65 years old who had recovered from COVID-19. Sequencing was performed on PBMCs or T cells enriched from blood (not recorded which). This chain joins TRBV3-1 (or the pseudogene TRBV3-2) to TRBJ1-5; a stretch of 10 junction bases matches TRBD1. The DNA sequence is given as TGTGCCAGCAGTGGGACAGGGGCTGAGCCCCAGCATTTT. The resulting protein is CASSGTGAEPQHF.